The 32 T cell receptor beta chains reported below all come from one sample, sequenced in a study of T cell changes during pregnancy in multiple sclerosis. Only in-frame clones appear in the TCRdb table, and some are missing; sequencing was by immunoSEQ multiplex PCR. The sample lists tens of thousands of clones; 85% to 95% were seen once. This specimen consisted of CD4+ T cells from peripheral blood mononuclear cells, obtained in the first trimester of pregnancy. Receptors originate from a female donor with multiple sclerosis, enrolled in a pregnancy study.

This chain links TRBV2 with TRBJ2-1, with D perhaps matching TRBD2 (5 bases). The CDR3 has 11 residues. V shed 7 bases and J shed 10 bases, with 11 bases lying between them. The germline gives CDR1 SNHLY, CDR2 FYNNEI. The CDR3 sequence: CASKERGEQFF. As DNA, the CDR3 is TGTGCCAGCAAGGAACGAGGGGAGCAGTTCTTC.

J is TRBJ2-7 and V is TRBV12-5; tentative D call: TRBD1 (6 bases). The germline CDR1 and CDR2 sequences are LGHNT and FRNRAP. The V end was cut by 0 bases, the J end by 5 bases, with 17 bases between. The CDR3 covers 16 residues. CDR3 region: CASGLVLRNRDNEQYF. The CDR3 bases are TGTGCTAGTGGTTTGGTACTGAGGAACCGGGACAACGAGCAGTACTTC. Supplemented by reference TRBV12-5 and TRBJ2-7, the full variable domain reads DARVTQTPRHKVTEMGQEVTMRCQPILGHNTVFWYRQTMMQGLELLAYFRNRAPLDDSGMPKDRFSAEMPDATLATLKIQPSEPRDSAVYFCASGLVLRNRDNEQYFGPGTRLTVT.

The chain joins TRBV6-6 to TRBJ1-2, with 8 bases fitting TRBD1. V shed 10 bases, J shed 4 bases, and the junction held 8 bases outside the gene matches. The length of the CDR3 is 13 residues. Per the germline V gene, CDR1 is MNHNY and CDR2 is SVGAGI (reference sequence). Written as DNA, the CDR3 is TGTGCCATCAGACAGGGGCCACCCTATGGCTACACCTTC. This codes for CAIRQGPPYGYTF.

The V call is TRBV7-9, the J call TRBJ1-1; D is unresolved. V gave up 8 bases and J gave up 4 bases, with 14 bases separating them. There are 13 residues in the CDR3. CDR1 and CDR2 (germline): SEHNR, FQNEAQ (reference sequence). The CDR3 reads CASLLSDGTEAFF. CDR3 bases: TGTGCCAGCCTTTTATCAGATGGCACTGAAGCTTTCTTT.

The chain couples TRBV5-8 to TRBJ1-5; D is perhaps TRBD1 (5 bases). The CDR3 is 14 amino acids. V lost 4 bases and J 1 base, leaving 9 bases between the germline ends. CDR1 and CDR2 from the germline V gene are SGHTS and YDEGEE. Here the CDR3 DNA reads TGTGCCAGCAGCCCCCAGGGAAGCAATCAGCCCCAGCATTTT. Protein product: CASSPQGSNQPQHF.

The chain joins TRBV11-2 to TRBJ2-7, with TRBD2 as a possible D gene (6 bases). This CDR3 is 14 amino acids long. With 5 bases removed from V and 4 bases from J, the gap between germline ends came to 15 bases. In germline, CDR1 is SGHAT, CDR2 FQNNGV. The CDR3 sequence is CASSQQSAGYEQYF. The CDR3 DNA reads TGTGCCAGCAGCCAACAATCGGCGGGGTACGAGCAGTACTTC. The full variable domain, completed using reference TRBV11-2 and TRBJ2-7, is EAGVAQSPRYKIIEKRQSVAFWCNPISGHATLYWYQQILGQGPKLLIQFQNNGVVDDSQLPKDRFSAERLKGVDSTLKIQPAKLEDSAVYLCASSQQSAGYEQYFGPGTRLTVT.

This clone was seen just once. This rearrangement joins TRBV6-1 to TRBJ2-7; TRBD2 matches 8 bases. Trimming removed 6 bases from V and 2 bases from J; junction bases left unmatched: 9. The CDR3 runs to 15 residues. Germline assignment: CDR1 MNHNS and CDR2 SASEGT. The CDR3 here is CASSRSGDGTYEQYF. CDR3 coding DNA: TGTGCCAGCAGCCGTAGCGGGGATGGGACCTACGAGCAGTACTTC.

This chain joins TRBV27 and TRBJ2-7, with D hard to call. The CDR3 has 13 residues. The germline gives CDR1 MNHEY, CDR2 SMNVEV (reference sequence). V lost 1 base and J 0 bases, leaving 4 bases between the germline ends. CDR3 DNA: TGTGCCAGCAGTTTATTTTACTCCTACGAGCAGTACTTC. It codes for CASSLFYSYEQYF.

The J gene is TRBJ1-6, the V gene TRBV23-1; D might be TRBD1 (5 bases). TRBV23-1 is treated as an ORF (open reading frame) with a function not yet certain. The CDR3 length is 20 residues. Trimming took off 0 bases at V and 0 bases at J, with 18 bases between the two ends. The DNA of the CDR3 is TGCGCCAGCAGTCAATCGCTATTCAGGGAATTACGCTCCTATAATTCACCCCTCCACTTT. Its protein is CASSQSLFRELRSYNSPLHF.

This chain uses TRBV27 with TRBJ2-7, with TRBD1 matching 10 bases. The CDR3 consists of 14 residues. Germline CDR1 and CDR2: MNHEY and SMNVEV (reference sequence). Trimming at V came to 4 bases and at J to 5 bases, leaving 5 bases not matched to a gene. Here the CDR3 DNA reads TGTGCCAGCAGTTGGGACAGGGGAAGCCACGAGCAGTACTTC. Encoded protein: CASSWDRGSHEQYF.

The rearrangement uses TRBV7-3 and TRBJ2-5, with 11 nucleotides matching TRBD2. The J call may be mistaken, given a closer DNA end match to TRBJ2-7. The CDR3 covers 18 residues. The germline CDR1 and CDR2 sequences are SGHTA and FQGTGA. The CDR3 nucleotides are TGTGCCAGCAGCTTAAAGGGGCTAGCGGGGGGCCATAGCTACGAGCAGTACTTC. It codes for CASSLKGLAGGHSYEQYF.

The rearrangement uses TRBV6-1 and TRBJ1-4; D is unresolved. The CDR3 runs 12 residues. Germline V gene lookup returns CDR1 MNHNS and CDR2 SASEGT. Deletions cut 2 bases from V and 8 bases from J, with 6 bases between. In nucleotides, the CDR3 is TGTGCCAGCAGTGAAAGCAGGGAAAAACTGTTTTTT. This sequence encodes CASSESREKLFF.

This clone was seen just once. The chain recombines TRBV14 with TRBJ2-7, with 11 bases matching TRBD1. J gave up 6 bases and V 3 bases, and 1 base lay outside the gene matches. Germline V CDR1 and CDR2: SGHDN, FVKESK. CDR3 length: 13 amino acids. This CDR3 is CASSQDRGLEQYF. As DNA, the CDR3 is TGTGCCAGCAGCCAGGACAGGGGGCTCGAGCAGTACTTC.

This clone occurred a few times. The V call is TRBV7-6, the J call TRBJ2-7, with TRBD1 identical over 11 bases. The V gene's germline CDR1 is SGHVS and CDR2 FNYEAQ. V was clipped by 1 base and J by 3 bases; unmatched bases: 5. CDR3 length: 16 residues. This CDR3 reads CASSLGAGTGGYEQYF. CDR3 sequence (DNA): TGTGCCAGCAGCTTAGGGGCCGGGACAGGGGGCTACGAGCAGTACTTC.

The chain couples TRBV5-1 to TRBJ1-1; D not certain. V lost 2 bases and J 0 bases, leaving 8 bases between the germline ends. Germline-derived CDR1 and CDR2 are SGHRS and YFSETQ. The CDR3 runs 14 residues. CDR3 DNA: TGCGCCAGCAGCTTACCCGGGGTGAACACTGAAGCTTTCTTT. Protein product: CASSLPGVNTEAFF.

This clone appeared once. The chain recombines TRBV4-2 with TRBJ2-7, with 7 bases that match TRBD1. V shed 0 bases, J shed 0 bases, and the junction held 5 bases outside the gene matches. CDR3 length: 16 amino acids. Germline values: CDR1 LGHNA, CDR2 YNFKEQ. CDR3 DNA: TGTGCCAGCAGCCAAGAACTCGGGACAGTCTCCTACGAGCAGTACTTC. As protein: CASSQELGTVSYEQYF.

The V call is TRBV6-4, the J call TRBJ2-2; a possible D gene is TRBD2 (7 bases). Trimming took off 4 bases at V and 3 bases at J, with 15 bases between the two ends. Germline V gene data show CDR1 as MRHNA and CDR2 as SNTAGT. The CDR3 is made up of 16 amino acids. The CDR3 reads CASSGTPGGHTGELFF. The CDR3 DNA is TGTGCCAGCAGTGGTACCCCCGGGGGGCACACCGGGGAGCTGTTTTTT.

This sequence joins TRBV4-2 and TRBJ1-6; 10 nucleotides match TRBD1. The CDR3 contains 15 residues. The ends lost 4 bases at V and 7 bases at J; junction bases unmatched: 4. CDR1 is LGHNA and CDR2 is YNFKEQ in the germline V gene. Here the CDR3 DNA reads TGTGCCAGCAGCCTACCGGGACAGGGGAATTCACCCCTCCACTTT. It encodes CASSLPGQGNSPLHF.

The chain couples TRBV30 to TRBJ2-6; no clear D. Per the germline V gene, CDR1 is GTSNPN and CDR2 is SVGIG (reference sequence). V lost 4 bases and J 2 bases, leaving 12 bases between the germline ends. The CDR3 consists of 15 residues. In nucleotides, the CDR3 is TGTGCCTGGAACGGTCCTCATCCTGGGGCCAACGTCCTGACTTTC. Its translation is CAWNGPHPGANVLTF.

CDR3 sequence reads: CSVGDRANNEQFF. CDR3 nucleotides: TGCAGCGTGGGGGACAGGGCAAATAATGAGCAGTTCTTC. The chain links TRBV29-1 to TRBJ2-1; 9 nucleotides align to TRBD1. Looked up from germline, CDR1 is SQVTM and CDR2 is ANQGSEA. The J segment lost 7 bases and the V segment lost 6 bases, leaving 7 bases of the junction unmatched. The CDR3 is 13 amino acids.

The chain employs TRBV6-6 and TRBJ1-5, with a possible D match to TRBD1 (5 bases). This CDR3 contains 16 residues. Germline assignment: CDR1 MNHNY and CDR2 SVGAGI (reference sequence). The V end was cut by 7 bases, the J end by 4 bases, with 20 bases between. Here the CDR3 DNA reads TGTGCCAGCACCCCAGGAGATGGGGCAGTGAATCAGCCCCAGCATTTT. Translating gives CASTPGDGAVNQPQHF.

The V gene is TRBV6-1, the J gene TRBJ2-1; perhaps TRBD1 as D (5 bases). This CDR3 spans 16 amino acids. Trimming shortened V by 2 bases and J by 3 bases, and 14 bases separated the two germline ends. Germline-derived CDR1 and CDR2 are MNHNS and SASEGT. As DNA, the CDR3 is TGTGCCAGCAGTGAAATAACAGGACGGATCTACAATGAGCAGTTCTTC. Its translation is CASSEITGRIYNEQFF.

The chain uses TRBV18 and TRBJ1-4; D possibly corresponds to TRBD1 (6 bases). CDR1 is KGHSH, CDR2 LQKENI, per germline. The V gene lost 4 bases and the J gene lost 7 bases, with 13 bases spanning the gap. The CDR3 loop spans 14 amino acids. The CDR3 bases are TGTGCCAGCTCACGTCAGGGGTCAGGTGAAAAACTGTTTTTT. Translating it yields CASSRQGSGEKLFF. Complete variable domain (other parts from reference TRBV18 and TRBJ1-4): NAGVMQNPRHLVRRRGQEARLRCSPMKGHSHVYWYRQLPEEGLKFMVYLQKENIIDESGMPKERFSAEFPKEGPSILRIQQVVRGDSAAYFCASSRQGSGEKLFFGSGTQLSVL.

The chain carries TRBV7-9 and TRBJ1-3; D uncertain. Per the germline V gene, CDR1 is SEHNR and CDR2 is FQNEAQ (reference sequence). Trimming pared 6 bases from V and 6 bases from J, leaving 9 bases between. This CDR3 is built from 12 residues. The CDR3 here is CASSLLLNTIYF. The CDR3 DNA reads TGTGCCAGCAGTCTCCTATTAAACACCATATATTTT.

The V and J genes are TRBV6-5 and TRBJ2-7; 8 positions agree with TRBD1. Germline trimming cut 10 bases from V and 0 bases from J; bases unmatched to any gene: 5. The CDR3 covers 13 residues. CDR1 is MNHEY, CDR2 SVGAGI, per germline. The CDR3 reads CATSGQVSYEQYF. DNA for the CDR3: TGTGCCACATCGGGACAGGTCTCCTACGAGCAGTACTTC.

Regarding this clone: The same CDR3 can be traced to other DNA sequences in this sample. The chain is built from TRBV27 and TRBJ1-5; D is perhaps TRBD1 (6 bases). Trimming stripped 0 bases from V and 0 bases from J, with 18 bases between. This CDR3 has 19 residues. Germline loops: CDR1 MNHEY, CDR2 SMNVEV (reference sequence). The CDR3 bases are TGTGCCAGCAGTTTATCGAAGCGCCAGGGGTACTATAGCAATCAGCCCCAGCATTTT. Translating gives CASSLSKRQGYYSNQPQHF.

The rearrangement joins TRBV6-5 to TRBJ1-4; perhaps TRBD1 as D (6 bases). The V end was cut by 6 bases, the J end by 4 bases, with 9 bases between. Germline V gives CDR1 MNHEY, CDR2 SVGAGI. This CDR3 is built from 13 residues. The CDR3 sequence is CASRGQYNEKLFF. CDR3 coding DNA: TGTGCCAGCAGAGGACAGTATAATGAAAAACTGTTTTTT.

CDR3 loop: CASSEVPSVETQYF. For the CDR3, the DNA is TGTGCCAGCAGTGAAGTCCCTAGCGTAGAGACCCAGTACTTC. The rearrangement links TRBV6-1 to TRBJ2-5; TRBD2 might be the D (6 bases). Trimming stripped 1 base from V and 4 bases from J, with 10 bases between. The CDR3 has 14 residues. Germline V gene lookup returns CDR1 MNHNS and CDR2 SASEGT.

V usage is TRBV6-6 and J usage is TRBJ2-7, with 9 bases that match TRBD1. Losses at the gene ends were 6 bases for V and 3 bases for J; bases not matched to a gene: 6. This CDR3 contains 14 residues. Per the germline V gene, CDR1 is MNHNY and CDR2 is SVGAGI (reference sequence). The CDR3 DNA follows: TGTGCCAGCAGCCAGGGACAGGGAAGCTACGAGCAGTACTTC. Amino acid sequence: CASSQGQGSYEQYF.

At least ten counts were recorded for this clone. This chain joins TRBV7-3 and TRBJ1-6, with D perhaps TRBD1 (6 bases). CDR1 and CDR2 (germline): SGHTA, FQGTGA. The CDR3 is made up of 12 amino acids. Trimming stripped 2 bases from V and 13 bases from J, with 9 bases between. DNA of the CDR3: TGTGCCAGCAGCTTAGGCAGGGGCCCCCTCCACTTT. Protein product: CASSLGRGPLHF.

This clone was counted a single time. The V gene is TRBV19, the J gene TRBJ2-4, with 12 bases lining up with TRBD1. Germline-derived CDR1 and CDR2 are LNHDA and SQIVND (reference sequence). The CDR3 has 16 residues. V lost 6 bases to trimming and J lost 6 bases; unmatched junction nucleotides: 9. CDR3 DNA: TGTGCCAGTAGCGGGACAGGGGGCGGTCGGGGAAACATTCAGTACTTC. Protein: CASSGTGGGRGNIQYF.

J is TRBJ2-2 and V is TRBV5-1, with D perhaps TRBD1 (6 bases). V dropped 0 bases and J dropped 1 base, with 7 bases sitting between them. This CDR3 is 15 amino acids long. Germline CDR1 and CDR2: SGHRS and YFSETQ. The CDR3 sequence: CASSLGQVNTGELFF. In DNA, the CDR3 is TGCGCCAGCAGCTTGGGACAGGTGAACACCGGGGAGCTGTTTTTT.